This T cell receptor beta chain was obtained from a study of regulatory T cells in long-lasting Graves disease (dated by TCRdb to 2020 to 2022). Concerning the study at large: Antithyroid drugs had been taken for less than 3 months by newly diagnosed Graves' disease patients. The study was conducted in China and was registered as a clinical trial. A total of about 35 samples underwent TCR sequencing, from about 13 patients with persistent Graves' disease and about 20 patients with newly diagnosed Graves' disease. Peripheral blood TCR sequencing and RNA sequencing compared persistent Graves' disease patients with newly diagnosed Graves' disease patients. Results the study describes overall, beyond this receptor: Sequencing and analysis were restricted to the TCR beta chain. Because the primary lesion, thyroid tissue, could not be accessed, the study looked at peripheral blood alone. The authors noted that the small sample size was a limitation that may lower accuracy. More public clonotypes were shared among persistent patients (around 2,600) than among newly diagnosed patients (966). Compared with newly diagnosed patients, patients with persistent Graves' disease had lower TCR Shannon entropy and fewer highly expanded clones, which suggests clonal expansion.

The method behind the library was multiplex PCR. Sequencing took place on an Illumina HiSeq 4000. iRepertoire HTBI primers and Arm-PCR amplification of CDR3 regions were used to construct TCR beta libraries. Before sequencing, the PCR products went through gel purification. The study's processing was this. Across samples, 60 to 75 TRBV and 15 or so TRBJ segments were identified and used for gene usage analysis of CDR3 amino acid clonotypes. COPE and FqMerger were used to merge the filtered high-quality paired reads into contigs. BLAST was used to align contigs to IMGT TRBV, TRBD and TRBJ reference genes, and CDR3 was defined according to IMGT. Highly expanded clones were defined as clonotypes with a frequency above 0.1%. Shannon entropy was used to measure repertoire diversity, and the Gini coefficient was used to measure V-J evenness. A clonotype was considered public if more than one individual shared it. The public reads were run again by TCRdb, first through fastp at Q25 and then through MiXCR, and only productive beta chains were kept. Every CDR3 protein is listed once, alongside the most common genes and DNA of its rows. What appears here as the V and J calls and clone size reflects TCRdb's work, not the paper's. The table for this sample lists hundreds of thousands of distinct CDR3 sequences; more than 15% of them were counted only once. In total, the top ten clones hold roughly 25% of the sample.

With respect to this clonotype: Its antigen remains undetermined. Base qualities are not recorded, but no much larger clone differs from it by a single base.

This specimen's time point label, interpreted: newly diagnosed GD, antithyroid drugs for less than 3 months. For both TCR sequencing and RNA sequencing, RNA was extracted from PBMCs in TRIzol. The diagnosis of Graves' disease was made according to American Thyroid Association guidelines. Recruitment of patients was carried out at an endocrinology department in Xi'an, China. From each patient, nine milliliters of peripheral blood was collected into an EDTA anticoagulant tube. PBMCs were isolated by Ficoll Paque Plus density gradient separation without further T cell sorting. RNA quality was checked with an Agilent 2100 Bioanalyzer and agarose gel, and concentration with a NanoDrop 2000. This sample was also put to use in a study of T cells in Graves' hyperthyroidism and ophthalmopathy. Drawing on the second study: Stable Graves' hyperthyroidism was defined as no progression to ophthalmopathy during 18 months of follow-up. Hyperthyroidism patients were aged 18 to 65 years and newly diagnosed, with disease duration of less than 2 months. Exclusion was applied to patients with uncontrolled infections, other autoimmune diseases, pregnancy or lactation. Clinical symptoms, serum thyroxine and TRAb, thyroid ultrasound, and orbital computed tomography formed the basis for the diagnoses. The TCR CDR3 was subjected to a first round of RT-PCR using the HTBI primer set and the Qiagen OneStep RT-PCR kit. Most expanded thyroid clonotypes (frequency above 0.001) were also detected in blood, suggesting blood repertoires may reflect thyroid immune responses. Ophthalmopathy was separated from stable hyperthyroidism by a 13 V-J signature model, with around 90% sensitivity and approximately 81% specificity obtained in cross-validation and 80%/75% obtained in testing. In validation, progression to ophthalmopathy was predicted by the model with roughly 71% sensitivity and roughly 72% specificity, a median of around 6.5 months before onset. To identify TCR V-J signatures that set the groups apart, the researchers used a discovery cohort of 100 patients, made up of 40 to 45 with Graves' ophthalmopathy and 57 with stable Graves' hyperthyroidism. An independent validation cohort of some 18 hyperthyroidism patients and 17 patients who later progressed to ophthalmopathy tested prospective prediction of ophthalmopathy. The roughly 100 discovery patients were randomly divided into training and test sets at a 7:3 ratio. The study also compared thyroid tissue and blood T-cell repertoires from 5 to 7 Graves' hyperthyroidism patients. After blood sampling, hyperthyroidism patients were treated with methimazole at a starting dose of 30 mg daily, and ophthalmopathy patients were treated with high-dose intravenous methylprednisolone. Libraries were constructed in a second round of multiplex PCR, after which size selection and purification were performed. Sequencing of the libraries was done on an Illumina HiSeq2000 using paired-end 100 bp reads. SOAPnuke was used to process the raw data, throwing out any read that contained adapters or uncalled bases, had a mean Phred below 15, or lacked an exact constant-primer or identifier match. COPE v1.2.5 was used to merge high-quality paired reads, and clonotypes were defined as unique nucleotide sequences. MiTCR v1.1 was used to align clonotypes to the IMGT TRBV, TRBD and TRBJ reference segments. The analysis was restricted to V-J combinations with a frequency above 0.0001, which together covered 99% to 99.2% of the repertoires. The TCS score was defined as F50 (clonal expansion) divided by E x V (chaos), with BLOSUM62-based TCRdist calculated between CDR3 peptides within each V-J. Welch's t-statistics and random forest reduced roughly 530 V-J features to under 15, which were used in a naive Bayes classifier (R e1071). No statistical method was used to set the sample size in advance, and investigators knew the group allocation. According to the paper, TCR Vbeta CDR3 sequencing was carried out on some 140 peripheral blood samples, which came from some 41 ophthalmopathy, approximately 78 hyperthyroidism and some 17 progressor patients.

This clonotype was obtained from a woman aged 40-65 years with Graves disease. Donor details come from another sample of the same person, matched by shared clones. This material consisted of peripheral blood mononuclear cells (PBMCs), taken at new diagnosis, from a patient treated with antithyroid drugs.

The CDR3 has the sequence CSARDALGGRGQETQYF. The nucleotide sequence reads TGCAGTGCTAGAGATGCCTTGGGGGGCCGGGGGCAAGAGACCCAGTACTTC. Recombination linked TRBV20-1 to TRBJ2-5; the D gene is perhaps TRBD1 or TRBD2, each of them matching over 6 bases. V sheds 0 bases and J sheds 2 bases, leaving 19 bases between their ends. The CDR3 covers 17 residues, taking in both the cysteine and the phenylalanine. Only CDR3 DNA is held: 51 bases, read in frame from base 1. According to the germline V gene (reference sequence), CDR1 reads DFQATT and CDR2 reads SNEGSKA.